This entry lists 14 T cell receptor beta chains sequenced from one sample in a study of T cell clusters in autoimmune cytopenias. TRB was amplified by touch-down multiplex PCR, primer pools A and B combined. From its re-call of the multiplex PCR reads, TCRdb lists each CDR3 protein once, without DNA. The sample has about 4,800 distinct CDR3 sequences. TRB amplification used around 0.25 ug of peripheral blood genomic DNA. Sample: peripheral blood. These receptors were taken from a human donor with an autoimmune cytopenia or autoimmune hepatitis (not recorded which).

The V call is TRBV18, the J call TRBJ2-7. This CDR3 region has 14 residues. CDR1 KGHSH and CDR2 LQKENI come from the germline V gene. CDR3 in amino acids: CASSLPGLNYEQYF.

The chain couples TRBV7-2 to TRBJ2-3; with no DNA, the TCRdb D assignment of TRBD2 cannot be verified. Germline-derived CDR1 and CDR2 are SGHTA and FQGNSA. The CDR3 has 18 residues. The CDR3 protein is CASSLTAGGYPSTDTQYF.

The chain carries TRBV30 and TRBJ1-1; TCRdb selects TRBD1, and the lack of DNA leaves this call unchecked. The CDR3 contains 13 residues. Germline CDR1 reads GTSNPN; CDR2 reads SVGIG (reference sequence). This CDR3 reads CAWTSRGYTEAFF.

The chain recombines TRBV27 with TRBJ1-2; TCRdb's D call, TRBD1, is unchecked because there is no DNA. The V gene's germline CDR1 is MNHEY and CDR2 SMNVEV (reference sequence). This CDR3 has 16 residues. The CDR3 loop is CASSPVPGQGSHGYTF.

This clonotype is classed as medium-sized by frequency. V and J are TRBV29-1 and TRBJ1-2. Germline lookup yields CDR1 SQVTM and CDR2 ANQGSEA. CDR3 length: 13 amino acids. The CDR3 is CSVEIGNDYGYTF.

The genes are TRBV20-1 and TRBJ2-1; the D call of TRBD2 rests on TCRdb alone, since no DNA is present to check it. From germline, CDR1 is DFQATT and CDR2 SNEGSKA (reference sequence). The CDR3 length is 14 residues. The CDR3 is CSARDPRQNNEQFF.

In terms of frequency, this clonotype is medium-sized. V gene TRBV29-1 combines with J gene TRBJ2-7; TCRdb proposes TRBD1, but this gene call is untestable without DNA. The CDR3 loop spans 14 amino acids. The V gene's germline CDR1 is SQVTM and CDR2 ANQGSEA. CDR3 sequence: CSVGVDRGNYEQYF.

The chain employs TRBV11-1 and TRBJ2-5; the TCRdb D gene call, TRBD1, has no DNA to confirm it. This CDR3 is built from 13 residues. The germline V gene encodes CDR1 SGHAT and CDR2 FQDESV (reference sequence). CDR3 in amino acids: CASSPGGQETQYF. The full variable domain, its missing parts supplied by reference TRBV11-1 and TRBJ2-5, is EAEVAQSPRYKITEKSQAVAFWCDPISGHATLYWYRQILGQGPELLVQFQDESVVDDSQLPKDRFSAERLKGVDSTLKIQPAELGDSAMYLCASSPGGQETQYFGPGTRLLVL.

V and J are TRBV6-2 or TRBV6-3 and TRBJ2-7; TCRdb designates TRBD1, a call that cannot be tested without DNA. CDR1 and CDR2 from the germline V gene are MNHEY and SVGEGT. The CDR3 runs 15 residues. CDR3 protein: CASSYSRDRGYEQYF.

This clonotype is identified as medium-sized from frequency. The genes are TRBV5-4 and TRBJ2-3; TCRdb outputs TRBD2, but without DNA this stays unchecked. CDR1 is SGHNT and CDR2 is YYREEE in the germline V gene (reference sequence). The CDR3 is 16 amino acids. The CDR3 loop reads CASSLLAGAGADTQYF. The full variable domain, rest sourced from reference TRBV5-4 and TRBJ2-3, is ETGVTQSPTHLIKTRGQQVTLRCSSQSGHNTVSWYQQALGQGPQFIFQYYREEENGRGNFPPRFSGLQFPNYSSELNVNALELDDSALYLCASSLLAGAGADTQYFGPGTRLTVL.

The chain carries TRBV7-2 and TRBJ2-5; TCRdb's D gene call, TRBD1, goes unchecked for lack of DNA. Germline lookup yields CDR1 SGHTA and CDR2 FQGNSA. The CDR3 is 13 amino acids. The CDR3 loop reads CASSLQGQETQYF. Full variable domain (rest looked up from reference TRBV7-2 and TRBJ2-5): GAGVSQSPSNKVTEKGKDVELRCDPISGHTALYWYRQSLGQGLEFLIYFQGNSAPDKSGLPSDRFSAERTGGSVSTLTIQRTQQEDSAVYLCASSLQGQETQYFGPGTRLLVL.

Judged by frequency, this clonotype is medium-sized. The chain employs TRBV18 and TRBJ2-3. Per germline, CDR1 KGHSH and CDR2 LQKENI. There are 15 residues in the CDR3. Here the CDR3 reads CASSRNSGSTDTQYF.

This clonotype shows up as large by frequency. The J gene is TRBJ2-3, the V gene TRBV29-1; the TCRdb call, TRBD2, lacks DNA for checking. The CDR3 is 16 amino acids. The germline V gene has CDR1 SQVTM and CDR2 ANQGSEA. CDR3 sequence: CSVPLTSGRGTDTQYF.

The CDR3 sequence is CASSPTGSGEAFF. The V call is TRBV27, the J call TRBJ1-1; TCRdb's assignment of TRBD1 cannot be checked, as there is no DNA. The CDR3 is made up of 13 amino acids. The V gene's germline CDR1 is MNHEY and CDR2 SMNVEV (reference sequence).